This section outlines one TCR beta chain sequence together with its context. V lost 3 bases and J lost 9, with 19 bases in between. CDR1 is SGDLS and CDR2 is YYNGEE in the germline V gene. This CDR3 has 15 amino acids. TCRdb ran MiXCR on the RT-PCR reads and lists one entry per CDR3 protein. The sample shows more than 600,000 distinct CDR3 sequences, approximately 15% of them seen only once. This chain links TRBV9 with TRBJ1-3; the D gene is possibly TRBD1 (5 bases). The clonotype comes from a female donor in good health, serving as a healthy control. The sequencing sample was made of memory CD4+ T cells from blood. DNA for the CDR3: TGTGCCAGCAGCGCACGCGGCTGGGGGGGGGGCACCATATATTTT. Its protein product is CASSARGWGGGTIYF.